This T cell receptor (beta chain) appears in the sequencing data of a study of T cell responses to AZD1222 COVID-19 vaccine. Whether given at about 4 or about 12 weeks, second doses were pooled. V was pared by 1 base and J by 7 bases, with 7 bases of the junction left unmatched. CDR3 length: 14 residues. Germline CDR1 reads SGHTA; CDR2 reads FQGNSA. Sequencing used immunoSEQ multiplex PCR; TCRdb keeps in-frame clones, though not all of them. The sample holds fewer than 200,000 clones; 85% to 95% are singletons and the top ten take roughly 1.5%. Study-wide results and caveats: Reportedly, nearly half of unique spike TCRs recognized epitopes outside B.1.351/B.1.1.7 mutations. Baseline seropositivity occurred in only 5 or 6 AZD1222 recipients.

Comment on this clone: Antigen unknown.

The chain links TRBV7-2 to TRBJ2-7; 7 bases match TRBD2. This receptor was taken from an adult who received the AZD1222 COVID-19 vaccine. This specimen consisted of peripheral blood, obtained 28 days after the second AZD1222 dose. The CDR3 DNA sequence: TGTGCCAGCAGCTTAGAGGGCGGGGGTCGGGAGCAGTACTTC. Its translation is CASSLEGGGREQYF.